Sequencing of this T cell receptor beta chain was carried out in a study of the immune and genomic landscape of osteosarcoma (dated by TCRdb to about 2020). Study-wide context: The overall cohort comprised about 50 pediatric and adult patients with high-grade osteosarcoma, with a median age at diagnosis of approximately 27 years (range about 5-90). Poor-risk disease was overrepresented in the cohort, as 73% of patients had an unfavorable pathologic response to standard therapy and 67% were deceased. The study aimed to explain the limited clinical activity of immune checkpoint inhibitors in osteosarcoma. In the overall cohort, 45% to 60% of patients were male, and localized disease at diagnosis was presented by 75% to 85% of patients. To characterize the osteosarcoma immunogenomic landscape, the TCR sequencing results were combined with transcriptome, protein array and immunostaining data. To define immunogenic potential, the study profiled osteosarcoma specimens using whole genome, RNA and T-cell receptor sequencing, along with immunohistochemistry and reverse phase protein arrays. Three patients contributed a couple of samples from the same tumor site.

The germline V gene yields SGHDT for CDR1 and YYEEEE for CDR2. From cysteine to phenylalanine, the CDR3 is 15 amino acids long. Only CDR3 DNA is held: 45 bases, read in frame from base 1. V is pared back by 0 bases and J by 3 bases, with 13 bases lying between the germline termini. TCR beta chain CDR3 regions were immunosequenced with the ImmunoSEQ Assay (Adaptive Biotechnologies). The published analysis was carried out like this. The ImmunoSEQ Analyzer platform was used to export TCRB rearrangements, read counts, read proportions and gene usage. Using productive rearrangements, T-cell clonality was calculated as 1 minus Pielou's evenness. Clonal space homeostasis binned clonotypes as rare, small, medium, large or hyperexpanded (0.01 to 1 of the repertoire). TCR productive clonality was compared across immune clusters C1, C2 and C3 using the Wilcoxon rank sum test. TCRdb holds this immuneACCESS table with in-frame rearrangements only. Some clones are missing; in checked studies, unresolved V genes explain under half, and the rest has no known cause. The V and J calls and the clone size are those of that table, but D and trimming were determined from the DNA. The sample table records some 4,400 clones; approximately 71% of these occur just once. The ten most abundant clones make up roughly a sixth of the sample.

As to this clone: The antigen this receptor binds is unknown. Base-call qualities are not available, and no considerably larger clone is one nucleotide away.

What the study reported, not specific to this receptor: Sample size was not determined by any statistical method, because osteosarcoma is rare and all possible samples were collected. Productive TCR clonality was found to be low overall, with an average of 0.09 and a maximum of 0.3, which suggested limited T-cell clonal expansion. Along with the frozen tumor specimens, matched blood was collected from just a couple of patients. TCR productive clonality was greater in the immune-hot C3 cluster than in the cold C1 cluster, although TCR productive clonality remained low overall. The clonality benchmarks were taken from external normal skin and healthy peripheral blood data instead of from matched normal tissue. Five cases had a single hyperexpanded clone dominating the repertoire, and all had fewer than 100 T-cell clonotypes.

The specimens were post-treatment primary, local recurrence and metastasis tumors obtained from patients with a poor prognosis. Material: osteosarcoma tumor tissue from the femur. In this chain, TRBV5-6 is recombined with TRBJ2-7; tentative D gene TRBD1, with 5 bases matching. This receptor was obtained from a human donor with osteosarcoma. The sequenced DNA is TGTGCCAGCAGCTTGGAGGGGATTGGTGGCTACGAGCAGTACTTC. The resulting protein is CASSLEGIGGYEQYF.